Listed here is a single T cell receptor beta chain. This sample was included in a study of blood T cell repertoires in COVID-19. Study background: Samples came from the United States, Italy and Spain, spanning acute and convalescent COVID-19.

Original methodology: How many nucleated cells were present was estimated from reference gene primer amplification. This table comes from immunoSEQ multiplex PCR, and its TCRdb copy is limited to in-frame clones, with some not included. The V and J calls and clone size are taken from that table; D and trimming were inferred from the DNA. The sample carries about 240,000 clones, about 90% recorded once. This CDR3 is 15 amino acids long. Unmatched junction bases numbered 11, after V lost 8 bases and J lost 4 bases. CDR1 and CDR2 (germline): LGHDT, YNNKEL (reference sequence). The chain recombines TRBV3-1 (or the pseudogene TRBV3-2) with TRBJ2-1; 7 nucleotides line up with TRBD1. Sequenced: PBMCs or T cells enriched from blood (not recorded which). The clonotype was recovered from a woman aged 40 to 50 with acute COVID-19. CDR3 sequence (DNA): TGTGCCAGCCGTCGTGGGGACAGCAAATACAATGAGCAGTTCTTC. Its translation is CASRRGDSKYNEQFF.